Described below is a single T cell receptor beta chain sequence and its context. The table came from immunoSEQ multiplex PCR; TCRdb's copy has only in-frame clones and leaves some out. Of over 75,000 clones listed, around 77% are singletons. The data were obtained in a study of a mutant IDH1 vaccine in newly diagnosed glioma. In the study overall: Treated patients showed a male proportion of approximately 62%, a female proportion of around 40%, and a mean age of around 40 years.

This CDR3 has 15 amino acids. J gave up 5 bases and V 1 base, and 7 bases lay outside the gene matches. Germline V gene sequence: CDR1 SGHDT, CDR2 YYEEEE. As to time point: baseline, week 1 (first vaccination visit). Described treatment: pre-vaccination baseline after standard-of-care therapy. The chain carries TRBV5-6 and TRBJ2-7; 9 nucleotides align to TRBD1. Material: PBMCs, obtained from a glioma patient treated with radiotherapy, temozolomide or both. The TCR was taken from a man aged 40-49 years with glioma. In nucleotides, the CDR3 is TGTGCCAGCAGCTTGAGGACAGGGGTTTACCACGAGCAGTACTTC. Translation: CASSLRTGVYHEQYF.